This entry features one T cell receptor beta chain sequence. This clonotype was detected only a few times. No cognate antigen has been identified for it. There are no base qualities to consult, and no much larger clone falls within one base. Including the terminal cysteine and phenylalanine, the CDR3 comprises 17 residues. The DNA shown is the 51-base CDR3, in frame from base 1. V loses 1 base of germline sequence and J loses 0 bases, and the interval between the two ends is 16 bases. CDR1 and CDR2, per the germline V gene, are LGHNA and YNFKEQ. These data belong to a study of T-cell memory formation after mild COVID-19 (dated by TCRdb to about 2021). Study-wide context: Most TCR sequence clusters were specific to one of the two donors. Two young, previously healthy adult volunteers made up the cohort, one male and one female. In two donors, T-cell clones that expanded and contracted after mild COVID-19 were tracked by sequencing TCRalpha and TCRbeta repertoires over time.

Overall results and qualifications from the work: Only a couple of mild cases were covered by the study, and larger cohorts that include severe cases with pre-infection samples were considered necessary. Balanced CD4/CD8 phenotypes were observed for clones contracting from day 15 to 85, whereas a bias towards CD4+ was observed for a second wave of clones expanding from day 15 to 37. Some responding clones were detected in pre-infection memory, suggesting pre-existing cross-reactive memory T cells joined the SARS-CoV-2 response. The second-wave clones that peaked on day 37 were not confirmed to be SARS-CoV-2 specific. Contracting CD4+ clones appeared mostly in the CM and EM memory subsets, whereas CD8+ clones were enriched in EMRA.

The sample was run on an Illumina NovaSeq 6000. Using 5'RACE with constant-segment primers, TCRalpha and TCRbeta cDNA libraries were constructed, with sample barcodes and unique molecular identifiers added in the process. RNA was extracted from every sample with Trizol reagent. Amplification of the libraries took two PCR steps, and the second step added a second sample barcode plus Illumina TruSeq adapters. The libraries were sequenced on an Illumina NovaSeq using 2 x 150 bp paired-end reads. In the source study's methods: With migec v1.2.7, reads were demultiplexed and then collapsed into UMI-guided consensus sequences. Using mixcr v2.1.11, UMI consensuses were aligned to TRA and TRB V and J templates and then assembled into clonotypes. A clonotype was counted as expanded or contracted only when both edgeR and NoisET called the clonotype significant, with the noise models trained on biological replicates. For edgeR calls, the thresholds were a false discovery rate-adjusted p below 0.01 and a log2 fold-change of 1. As an exploratory analysis of dynamics, max-normalized trajectories of the 1000 most abundant clonotypes were examined with PCA combined with hierarchical clustering. The CD4 or CD8 phenotype of responding clones was assigned using the separately sequenced CD4+ and CD8+ repertoires. TCRdb passed the public sequencing reads through fastp at Q25 and MiXCR, retaining productive beta sequences. Each record represents a unique CDR3 protein, reported with the most common genes and DNA among its rows. The authors' filters were not applied to this entry. In this sample the table shows 150,000 to 200,000 distinct CDR3 sequences, approximately 10% of which occur a single time. 3.8% of the sample is held by the ten biggest clonotypes.

PBMCs were isolated by Ficoll-Paque density gradient centrifugation. This clonotype was sampled from a man between 18 and 29 years old who had mild COVID-19 (a few samples of this study predate the infection). The sample titles of this study are shuffled in the database, so cell type and time point are left out; the donor was told from shared clones. The sequenced sample was PBMCs or a T cell subset sorted from them (not recorded which). Here the chain combines TRBV4-2 and TRBJ2-7; the D assignment is uncertain and may be TRBD1 or TRBD2, with 5 bases supporting each. The sequence in DNA is TGTGCCAGCAGCCAAGGAGGGGTAGAACCCCGCTCCTACGAGCAGTACTTC. Its protein is CASSQGGVEPRSYEQYF.